Each of the 30 T cell receptor beta chains below was sequenced from the same sample in a study of CD8 T cells in ankylosing spondylitis. TCRdb re-called the 5' RACE reads with MiXCR, one entry per CDR3 protein. This table has about 100,000 distinct CDR3 sequences, about 25% appearing once. The sequenced sample was synovial fluid, either unsorted or a sorted T cell fraction (not recorded which). These receptors were collected from a male donor with ankylosing spondylitis.

There are many counts of this clonotype. This rearrangement joins TRBV13 to TRBJ2-7; tentatively, D is TRBD2 (6 bases). The germline V gene encodes CDR1 PRHDT and CDR2 FYEKMQ (reference sequence). The V end was cut by 5 bases, the J end by 4 bases, with 15 bases between. This CDR3 has 14 residues. The CDR3 coding sequence is TGTGCCAGCAGCAACTCGGGACTTATATACGAGCAGTACTTC. Translation gives CASSNSGLIYEQYF.

This chain joins TRBV15 and TRBJ1-1, with D possibly TRBD1 on 5 matching bases. Trimming cost V 0 bases and J 5 bases, with 10 bases left between them. CDR3 length equals 14 residues. CDR1 is LNHNV and CDR2 is YYDKDF in the germline V gene (reference sequence). For the CDR3, the DNA is TGTGCCACCAGCAGAGATGTAAGGGGAACTGAAGCTTTCTTT. Translating it yields CATSRDVRGTEAFF.

This clonotype came up a few times. The chain is built from TRBV20-1 and TRBJ2-3; 10 bases line up with TRBD1. The germline V gene has CDR1 DFQATT and CDR2 SNEGSKA (reference sequence). Trimming took 0 bases from V and 1 from J; bases not matched to a gene: 10. CDR3 size: 18 residues. The DNA for the CDR3 is TGCAGTGCTAGAGATGTCGGAACCGGGACAGGGGGCACAGATACGCAGTATTTT. Translating it yields CSARDVGTGTGGTDTQYF.

V usage is TRBV20-1 and J usage is TRBJ1-1; TRBD1 is a possible D gene (6 bases). V dropped 6 bases and J dropped 1 base, with 12 bases sitting between them. The V gene's germline CDR1 is DFQATT and CDR2 SNEGSKA (reference sequence). The CDR3 extends over 13 amino acids. CDR3 DNA sequence: TGCAGTGCCCCGGGACATTCGAACACTGAAGCTTTCTTT. Translated: CSAPGHSNTEAFF.

The gene calls are TRBV30 and TRBJ1-1, with D hard to call. Germline V gene sequence: CDR1 GTSNPN, CDR2 SVGIG (reference sequence). V was cut by 5 bases and J by 4 bases, with 11 bases left in between. This CDR3 spans 12 amino acids. CDR3 coding DNA: TGTGCCTGGTTCCGGACCAGCACTGAAGCTTTCTTT. This gives the protein CAWFRTSTEAFF.

This clonotype was seen a few times. J is TRBJ2-7 and V is TRBV29-1; D is perhaps TRBD2 (6 bases). The CDR3 has 12 amino acids. The V gene lost 7 bases and the J gene lost 0 bases, with 10 bases spanning the gap. Germline CDR1 is SQVTM and CDR2 is ANQGSEA. This chain's CDR3 is CSGGLSSYEQYF. CDR3 sequence (DNA): TGCAGCGGGGGACTGAGCTCCTACGAGCAGTACTTC.

The table lists this clonotype with a count of one. The J gene is TRBJ1-2, the V gene TRBV6-1, with D maybe TRBD1 (6 bases). The CDR3 is 13 amino acids. V lost 6 bases and J lost 2, with 10 bases in between. Germline lookup yields CDR1 MNHNS and CDR2 SASEGT. CDR3 region: CASRDSKNYGYTF. The CDR3 region has the DNA TGTGCCAGCAGGGACAGTAAGAACTATGGCTACACCTTC.

This clonotype was counted many times. The V and J genes are TRBV12-3 or TRBV12-4 and TRBJ1-1, with TRBD1 as a possible D gene (5 bases). Trimming removed 3 bases at V and 1 base at J, with 6 bases between. The CDR3 length is 13 residues. CDR3 residues: CASSFDRNTEAFF. CDR3 sequence (DNA): TGTGCCAGCAGTTTCGACAGGAACACTGAAGCTTTCTTT.

This clonotype was counted only a few times. This chain uses TRBV10-3 with TRBJ2-3, with 8 bases identical to TRBD2. Germline lookup yields CDR1 ENHRY and CDR2 SYGVKD. The V gene end was trimmed by 4 bases and the J gene end by 5 bases; junction bases not matched to a gene: 11. The CDR3 is made up of 16 amino acids. The CDR3 bases are TGTGCCATCAGTGGATCTCCGGGACTAGAAATAGATACGCAGTATTTT. The encoded protein is CAISGSPGLEIDTQYF.

The V call is TRBV20-1, the J call TRBJ1-5; TRBD1 is a possible D gene (6 bases). The V and J ends lost 1 base and 10 bases respectively, with 14 bases between them. The CDR3 spans 13 residues. In germline, CDR1 is DFQATT, CDR2 SNEGSKA (reference sequence). CDR3 protein: CSARGVGGGPQHF. The CDR3 DNA reads TGCAGTGCTAGAGGGGTGGGAGGGGGACCCCAGCATTTT.

As concerns this clonotype: A read error may account for a junction end that differs from germline. This chain joins TRBV30 and TRBJ1-1, with 8 nucleotides matching TRBD1. The CDR3 has 11 amino acids. Germline V gene lookup returns CDR1 GTSNPN and CDR2 SVGIG (reference sequence). The chain's CDR3 is CAWSTGTGRVF. The CDR3, as DNA: TGTGCCTGGTCCACCGGGACAGGCAGGGTCTTT.

The genes are TRBV12-3 or TRBV12-4 and TRBJ2-3, with 11 bases matching TRBD1. CDR3 size: 16 residues. The J segment lost 3 bases and the V segment lost 1 base, leaving 3 bases of the junction unmatched. The CDR3 reads CASSLGTGGGTDTQYF. The CDR3 bases are TGTGCCAGCAGTTTAGGGACAGGGGGCGGGACAGATACGCAGTATTTT.

The chain has TRBV5-1 and TRBJ2-3; D remains unclear. The CDR3 runs to 13 residues. Between the trimmed V and J ends, which lost 2 bases and 5 bases, there was a span of 9 bases. Looked up from germline, CDR1 is SGHRS and CDR2 is YFSETQ. The CDR3 loop is CASSLPYGDTQYF. In DNA, the CDR3 is TGCGCCAGCAGCTTACCCTACGGAGATACGCAGTATTTT.

This chain connects TRBV3-1 to TRBJ2-1; 7 bases align to TRBD2. Germline assignment: CDR1 LGHDT and CDR2 YNNKEL (reference sequence). CDR3 length: 15 amino acids. The V gene end was trimmed by 1 base and the J gene end by 6 bases; junction bases not matched to a gene: 6. CDR3 in DNA: TGTGCCAGCAGCCAAGGCCTGACTAGCCGCAATGAGCAGTTCTTC. It is translated as CASSQGLTSRNEQFF.

The chain is built from TRBV3-1 and TRBJ2-5, with D perhaps assigned TRBD1 or TRBD2 (5 bases each). The V gene's germline CDR1 is LGHDT and CDR2 YNNKEL (reference sequence). The germline V and J ends were trimmed by 4 bases and 2 bases, with 8 bases remaining between them. The CDR3 loop spans 13 amino acids. The CDR3 DNA sequence: TGTGCCAGCAGCCTGAGGGGACAAGAGACCCAGTACTTC. Amino acid sequence: CASSLRGQETQYF.

The chain joins TRBV27 to TRBJ1-6, with 8 bases aligning to TRBD1. Losses at the gene ends were 2 bases for V and 7 bases for J; bases not matched to a gene: 1. Germline V gene lookup returns CDR1 MNHEY and CDR2 SMNVEV (reference sequence). The CDR3 is 14 amino acids. The CDR3: CASSLNRGNSPLHF. Here the CDR3 DNA reads TGTGCCAGCAGTTTAAACAGGGGGAATTCACCCCTCCACTTT.

CDR3 nucleotides: TGCGCCAGCAGTGCCCGGAGGGGGCGCATGATGTACAATGAGCAGTTCTTC. This translates into CASSARRGRMMYNEQFF. This sequence joins TRBV10-2 and TRBJ2-1; the D gene is possibly TRBD1 (7 bases). Trimming took 4 bases from V and 4 from J, leaving 20 bases between them. The CDR3 extends over 17 amino acids. Looked up from germline, CDR1 is WSHSY and CDR2 is SAAADI.

This clonotype showed up many times. The rearrangement joins TRBV25-1 to TRBJ2-2; 9 bases are shared with TRBD1. V shed 3 bases and J 0 bases; nucleotides not matched to a gene: 14. Per germline, CDR1 MGHDK and CDR2 SYGVNS. The CDR3 is 20 residues long. The DNA for the CDR3 is TGTGCCAGCAGTGATCGTCCCGGGACAGGGAGCGGATCGAACACCGGGGAGCTGTTTTTT. As protein: CASSDRPGTGSGSNTGELFF.

The V gene is TRBV7-6, the J gene TRBJ2-7; 9 bases fit TRBD1. Germline V CDR1 and CDR2: SGHVS, FNYEAQ. Trimming removed 1 base from V and 2 bases from J; junction bases left unmatched: 6. The CDR3 is 16 residues long. CDR3 nucleotides: TGTGCCAGCAGCTTAGGGGCGGGACAGGGCCCCTACGAGCAGTACGTC. Its protein is CASSLGAGQGPYEQYV.

This clonotype has more than one count but fewer than ten. The CDR3 sequence is CSVVHLTSYNEQFF. CDR3 bases: TGCAGCGTTGTTCACCTGACTAGTTACAATGAGCAGTTCTTC. The chain recombines TRBV29-1 with TRBJ2-1; tentatively, D is TRBD2 (6 bases). With 4 bases removed from V and 4 bases from J, the gap between germline ends came to 14 bases. CDR3 length: 14 amino acids. Germline V lookup: CDR1 SQVTM, CDR2 ANQGSEA.

This clonotype has at least ten counts. V gene TRBV5-1 combines with J gene TRBJ1-2, with D tentatively TRBD1 (6 bases). The length of the CDR3 is 15 residues. V shed 2 bases and J shed 0 bases, with 11 bases lying between them. Looked up from germline, CDR1 is SGHRS and CDR2 is YFSETQ. CDR3 sequence reads: CASSFTGTSNYGYTF. CDR3 nucleotides: TGCGCCAGCAGCTTCACAGGGACTTCTAACTATGGCTACACCTTC.

In the case of this clonotype: A single base is all that separates this from a far larger clone, so a read error is likely. The rearrangement uses TRBV12-3 or TRBV12-4 and TRBJ1-5, with D unresolved. CDR3 length equals 15 residues. CDR3 region: CASSLEGGGNKPQHF. The CDR3 DNA is TGTGCCAGCAGTTTAGAGGGAGGAGGCAATAAGCCCCAGCATTTT.

This clonotype has more than one count but fewer than ten. The rearrangement joins TRBV16 to TRBJ2-3; no reliable D call. The germline gives CDR1 KGHSY, CDR2 FQNENV. The CDR3 is made up of 16 amino acids. V was clipped by 0 bases and J by 0 bases, with 10 bases between them. The CDR3 is CASSQSGQSSTDTQYF. The CDR3 DNA is TGTGCCAGCAGCCAATCCGGCCAGTCTAGCACAGATACGCAGTATTTT. The variable domain in full, with the rest retrieved from reference TRBV16 and TRBJ2-3, is GEEVAQTPKHLVRGEGQKAKLYCAPIKGHSYVFWYQQVLKNEFKFLISFQNENVFDETGMPKERFSAKCLPNSPCSLEIQATKLEDSAVYFCASSQSGQSSTDTQYFGPGTRLTVL.

The chain has TRBV12-3 or TRBV12-4 and TRBJ2-3, with 9 bases identical to TRBD2. This CDR3 comprises 16 residues. V lost 6 bases and J lost 3; bases outside the gene matches: 10. The CDR3 nucleotides are TGTGCCAGCAGGCCCCCGGGACTAGCCCGGACAGATACGCAGTATTTT. It is translated as CASRPPGLARTDTQYF.

This clonotype was seen a few times. The V and J genes are TRBV6-1 and TRBJ2-5; D gene ambiguous. Trimming shortened V by 9 bases and J by 2 bases, and 13 bases separated the two germline ends. The germline V gene encodes CDR1 MNHNS and CDR2 SASEGT. This CDR3 region has 13 residues. CDR3 in DNA: TGTGCCAGTTTATGGCCCTTTCAAGAGACCCAGTACTTC. Its translation: CASLWPFQETQYF.

This chain uses TRBV11-3 with TRBJ2-3; TRBD2 agrees at 7 bases. This CDR3 region has 16 residues. Germline trimming cut 8 bases from V and 2 bases from J; bases unmatched to any gene: 13. Germline assignment: CDR1 SGHNT and CDR2 YENEEA. The CDR3 DNA is TGTGCCAGCTCTTCAGCGGGCCGGGGGGACACAGATACGCAGTATTTT. It translates to CASSSAGRGDTDTQYF. Variable domain in full (rest from reference TRBV11-3 and TRBJ2-3): EAGVVQSPRYKIIEKKQPVAFWCNPISGHNTLYWYLQNLGQGPELLIRYENEEAVDDSQLPKDRFSAERLKGVDSTLKIQPAELGDSAVYLCASSSAGRGDTDTQYFGPGTRLTVL.

This clonotype was seen only a few times. The rearrangement joins TRBV3-1 to TRBJ1-1; D not certain. Looked up from germline, CDR1 is LGHDT and CDR2 is YNNKEL (reference sequence). V was clipped by 4 bases and J by 3 bases, with 9 bases between them. The CDR3 totals 13 residues. The CDR3 region is CASSPRVHTEAFF. Written as DNA, the CDR3 is TGTGCCAGCAGCCCAAGGGTCCACACTGAAGCTTTCTTT.

This clonotype occurred many times. This sequence joins TRBV3-1 and TRBJ1-1; D ambiguous. CDR3 length: 14 amino acids. Germline V CDR1 and CDR2: LGHDT, YNNKEL (reference sequence). Trimming left V 1 base short and J 3 bases short, with 9 bases between. This chain's CDR3 is CASSQVGRDTEAFF. The CDR3 DNA reads TGTGCCAGCAGCCAAGTCGGCCGAGACACTGAAGCTTTCTTT.

The V gene is TRBV20-1, the J gene TRBJ1-2, with TRBD1 as a possible D gene (5 bases). CDR3 size: 13 residues. V was clipped by 3 bases and J by 2 bases, with 10 bases between them. CDR1 and CDR2 (germline): DFQATT, SNEGSKA (reference sequence). The CDR3, as DNA: TGCAGTGCTAGTCAGGGCCCGAACTATGGCTACACCTTC. Translation: CSASQGPNYGYTF.

The CDR3, as DNA: TGCAGTGCTTCACCTGGACTAGCGGGAAGCCAGTACGTC. This codes for CSASPGLAGSQYV. This chain connects TRBV20-1 to TRBJ2-7, with TRBD2 matching over 12 bases. The ends lost 5 bases at V and 10 bases at J; junction bases unmatched: 9. The CDR3 has 13 amino acids. Germline assignment: CDR1 DFQATT and CDR2 SNEGSKA (reference sequence).